This is a list of T cell receptor beta chains from one sample in a study of Graves' ophthalmopathy and Graves' hyperthyroidism. TCRdb fed the multiplex PCR reads into MiXCR, producing one record per CDR3 protein. The table shows fewer than 350,000 distinct CDR3 sequences, with about 17% occurring only once. What was sequenced was peripheral blood. Source of these receptors: an adult man with Graves' ophthalmopathy. CDR3s include the opening cysteine and the closing phenylalanine or tryptophan. Each record gives: clone size, V gene, J gene, D gene, CDR3 DNA, CDR3 protein. The D gene is left open where the match is weak. The size field is filled for only some rows; it gives once, few, many or a size class.

size: many
V: TRBV9
J: TRBJ2-2
D: -
DNA: TGTGCCAGCAGCGTAGCTACCACCGGGGAGCTGTTTTTT
CDR3: CASSVATTGELFF

size: -
V: TRBV12-3/TRBV12-4
J: TRBJ1-3
D: TRBD1
DNA: TGTGCCAGCAGTCGGCAGGGGGTCGGTGGAAACACCATATATTTT
CDR3: CASSRQGVGGNTIYF

size: many
V: TRBV30
J: TRBJ1-1
D: TRBD1
DNA: TGTGCCTGGGGACAGGGGGGCACTGAAGCTTTCTTT
CDR3: CAWGQGGTEAFF

size: many
V: TRBV28
J: TRBJ2-5
D: TRBD2
DNA: TGTGCCAGCAGTCCGCGGGTAGCGGGGGACGAGACCCAGTACTTC
CDR3: CASSPRVAGDETQYF

size: many
V: TRBV6-2/TRBV6-3
J: TRBJ2-7
D: TRBD2
DNA: TGTGCCAGCCGGGGGGCTAGCGGGGACTACGAGCAGTACTTC
CDR3: CASRGASGDYEQYF

size: many
V: TRBV6-5
J: TRBJ1-5
D: TRBD1
DNA: TGTGCCAGCAGACCCGGACAGGGGGGTGGTCAGCCCCAGCATTTT
CDR3: CASRPGQGGGQPQHF

size: once
V: TRBV12-3/TRBV12-4
J: TRBJ1-5
D: -
DNA: TGTGCCAGCAGCTATACAGGGTTTGACCAGCCCCAGCATTTT
CDR3: CASSYTGFDQPQHF

size: -
V: TRBV19
J: TRBJ1-5
D: TRBD1
DNA: TGTGCCAGTAGTGTCGGAGAGGGGGCCGGTCAGCCCCAGCATTTT
CDR3: CASSVGEGAGQPQHF

size: -
V: TRBV12-3/TRBV12-4
J: TRBJ2-2
D: -
DNA: TGTGCCAGCAGTTTGGGCAGGGTCTCCGGGGAGCTGTTTTTT
CDR3: CASSLGRVSGELFF

size: many
V: TRBV27
J: TRBJ2-7
D: TRBD2
DNA: TGTGCCAGCAGTCTTAGACTAGCGGTCCCCTCCTACGAGCAGTACTTC
CDR3: CASSLRLAVPSYEQYF